Given below is one T cell receptor (beta chain) in context. The antigen is undetermined. This sample was taken from a study of cytomegalovirus exposure and HLA in healthy donors. Study-wide results and caveats: In a later analysis, DRB1 alleles had the most associated TCRs; HLA-C alleles the fewest. Later work showed greater clonal expansion in HLA-associated TCR beta chains than in equally common others.

The PCR used 60 Vbeta and 13 Jbeta primers. Assay used: immunoSEQ multiplex PCR; TCRdb lists only in-frame clones, some missing. Here the sample table reports 40,000 or so clones. The specimen sequenced was PBMCs. The sequence was collected from a male donor in good health and CMV-seronegative.

DNA for the CDR3: TGTGCCAGCAGCTTAGGCGGGAGCTACAATGAGCAGTTCTTC. It is translated as CASSLGGSYNEQFF. This rearrangement joins TRBV7-7 to TRBJ2-1; 7 positions agree with TRBD2. Germline V lookup: CDR1 SSHAT, CDR2 FNYEAQ (reference sequence). V was pared by 1 base and J by 3 bases, with 0 bases of the junction left unmatched. The CDR3 is made up of 14 amino acids.